This T cell receptor beta chain was recorded in a study of T-cell reconstitution after alpha-beta-depleted transplantation in children. The TCRbeta library was prepared with unique molecular identifiers. TCRdb itself ran the PCR reads through MiXCR, one entry per CDR3 protein. The repertoire includes about 1,000,000 distinct CDR3 sequences, 25% to 35% of them detected once, and over 25% sits in the top ten. This clonotype was seen only a few times. Its antigen is not identified. Sequence at one end of the junction differs from germline and may be a read error. Germline loops: CDR1 SGHRS, CDR2 YFSETQ. There are 13 residues in the CDR3. Broader study findings: Several hundred expanded graft clones reportedly were the source of alpha-beta T cells about two months after transplant. Surviving recipient T cells and thymic progenitors accounted for the high day-60 TCRbeta diversity observed in some patients. At one year after transplant, newly produced T cells mostly accounted for T-cell counts and diversity.

J is TRBJ2-7 and V is TRBV5-1, with D perhaps matching TRBD2 (5 bases). The source of this sequence is a boy under three years old who had a stem cell transplant for SCID, so the T cells may come from the graft donor. Sequencing was performed on PBMCs, mostly from graft donor cells, taken 360 days after TCRalphabeta/CD19-depleted stem cell transplant. The CDR3 spells CASSLERVPPGDF. CDR3 sequence (DNA): TGCGCCAGCAGCTTGGAGAGGGTTCCCCCCGGGGACTTC. Combining the CDR3 with reference TRBV5-1 and TRBJ2-7 gives the whole variable domain KAGVTQTPRYLIKTRGQQVTLSCSPISGHRSVSWYQQTPGQGLQFLFEYFSETQRNKGNFPGRFSGRQFSNSRSEMNVSTLELGDSALYLCASSLERVPPGDFGPGTRLTVT.